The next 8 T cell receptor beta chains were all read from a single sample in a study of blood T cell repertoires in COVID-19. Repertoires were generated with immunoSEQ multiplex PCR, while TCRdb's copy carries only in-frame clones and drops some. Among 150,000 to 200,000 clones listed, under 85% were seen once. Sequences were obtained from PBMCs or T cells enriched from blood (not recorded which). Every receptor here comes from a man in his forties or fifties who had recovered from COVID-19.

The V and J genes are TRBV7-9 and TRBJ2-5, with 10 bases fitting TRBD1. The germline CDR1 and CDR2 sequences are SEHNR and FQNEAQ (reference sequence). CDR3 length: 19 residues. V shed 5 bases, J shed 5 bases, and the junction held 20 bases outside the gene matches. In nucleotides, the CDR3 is TGTGCCAGCAGCCCACCAGGATGGACAGGGGGATCTACTCTGGAGACCCAGTACTTC. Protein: CASSPPGWTGGSTLETQYF. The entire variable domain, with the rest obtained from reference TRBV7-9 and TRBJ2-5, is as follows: DTGVSQNPRHKITKRGQNVTFRCDPISEHNRLYWYRQTLGQGPEFLTYFQNEAQLEKSRLLSDRFSAERPKGSFSTLEIQRTEQGDSAMYLCASSPPGWTGGSTLETQYFGPGTRLLVL.

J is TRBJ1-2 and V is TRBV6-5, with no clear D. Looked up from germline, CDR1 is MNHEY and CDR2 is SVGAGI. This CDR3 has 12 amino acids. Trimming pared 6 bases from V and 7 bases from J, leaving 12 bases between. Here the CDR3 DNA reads TGTGCCAGCAGGAGAGGTTTGGGTGGCTACACCTTC. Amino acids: CASRRGLGGYTF.

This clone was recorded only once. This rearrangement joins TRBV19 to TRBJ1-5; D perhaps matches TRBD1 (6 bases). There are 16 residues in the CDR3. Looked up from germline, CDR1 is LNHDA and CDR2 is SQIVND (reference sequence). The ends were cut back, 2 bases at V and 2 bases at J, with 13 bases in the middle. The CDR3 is CASSIFVAGGNQPQHF. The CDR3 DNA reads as TGTGCCAGTAGTATATTCGTGGCAGGGGGCAATCAGCCCCAGCATTTT. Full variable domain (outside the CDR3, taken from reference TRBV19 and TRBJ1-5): DGGITQSPKYLFRKEGQNVTLSCEQNLNHDAMYWYRQDPGQGLRLIYYSQIVNDFQKGDIAEGYSVSREKKESFPLTVTSAQKNPTAFYLCASSIFVAGGNQPQHFGDGTRLSIL.

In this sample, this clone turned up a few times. The CDR3, as DNA: TGTGCCAGCAGCTTAGAAGGGGGGAACACTGAAGCTTTCTTT. Amino acids: CASSLEGGNTEAFF. This rearrangement joins TRBV11-2 to TRBJ1-1; the D gene is possibly TRBD1 (6 bases). The CDR3 runs 14 residues. Trimming took off 0 bases at V and 1 base at J, with 6 bases between the two ends. Per germline, CDR1 SGHAT and CDR2 FQNNGV. Together with reference TRBV11-2 and TRBJ1-1, the CDR3 gives the full variable domain: EAGVAQSPRYKIIEKRQSVAFWCNPISGHATLYWYQQILGQGPKLLIQFQNNGVVDDSQLPKDRFSAERLKGVDSTLKIQPAKLEDSAVYLCASSLEGGNTEAFFGQGTRLTVV.

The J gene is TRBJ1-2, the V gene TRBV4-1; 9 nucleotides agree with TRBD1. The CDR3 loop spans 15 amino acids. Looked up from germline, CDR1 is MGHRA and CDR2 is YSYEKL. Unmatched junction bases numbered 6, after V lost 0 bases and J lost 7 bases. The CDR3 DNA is TGCGCCAGCAGCCAAGATCACAGGGGGCTGGCTGGCTACACCTTC. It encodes CASSQDHRGLAGYTF.

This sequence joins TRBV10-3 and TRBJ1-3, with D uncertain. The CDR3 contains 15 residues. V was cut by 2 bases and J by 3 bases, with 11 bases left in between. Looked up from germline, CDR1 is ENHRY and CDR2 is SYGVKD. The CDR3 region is CAISEGVAGGNTIYF. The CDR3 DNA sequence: TGTGCCATCAGTGAGGGGGTTGCGGGTGGAAACACCATATATTTT.

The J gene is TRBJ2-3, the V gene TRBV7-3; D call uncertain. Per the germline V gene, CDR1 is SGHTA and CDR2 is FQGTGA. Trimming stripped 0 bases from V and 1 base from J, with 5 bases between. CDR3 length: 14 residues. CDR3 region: CASSLTPGTDTQYF. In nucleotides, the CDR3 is TGTGCCAGCAGCTTAACCCCAGGCACAGATACGCAGTATTTT.

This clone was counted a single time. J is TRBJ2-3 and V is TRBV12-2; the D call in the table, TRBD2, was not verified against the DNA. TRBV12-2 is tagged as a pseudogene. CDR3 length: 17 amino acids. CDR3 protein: CASRARTSGASTDTQYF. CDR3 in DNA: TGTGCAAGTCGCGCGAGGACTAGCGGGGCTAGCACAGATACGCAGTATTTT.